The 31 T cell receptor beta chains listed next were all sequenced from one sample in a study of blood T cell repertoires in COVID-19. Clones were read by immunoSEQ multiplex PCR, and TCRdb kept only the in-frame ones, dropping some. The repertoire consists of roughly 99,000 clones, with approximately 85% occurring once and the leading ten covering about a sixth. The sequencing input was peripheral blood. These receptors were obtained from a woman older than 75 with active or convalescent COVID-19.

The chain has TRBV7-9 and TRBJ2-3; 11 bases line up with TRBD1. The germline CDR1 and CDR2 sequences are SEHNR and FQNEAQ (reference sequence). J lost 4 bases, V lost 6 bases, and 18 bases had no gene match. This CDR3 is built from 19 residues. CDR3 sequence: CASRPGQGVAALRPDTQYF. CDR3 DNA: TGTGCCAGCAGACCGGGACAGGGGGTAGCGGCACTCCGGCCAGATACGCAGTATTTT.

The V and J genes are TRBV3-1 (or the pseudogene TRBV3-2) and TRBJ2-1; D is unresolved. CDR1 and CDR2 from the germline V gene are LGHDT and YNNKEL (reference sequence). Deletions cut 1 base from V and 0 bases from J, with 22 bases between. The CDR3 is made up of 20 amino acids. The CDR3 DNA reads TGTGCCAGCAGCCAAGTTTCCCGGCGGCTGGGTGAGAGCTCCTACAATGAGCAGTTCTTC. This encodes CASSQVSRRLGESSYNEQFF.

The chain has TRBV4-1 and TRBJ2-7; perhaps TRBD1 as D (6 bases). Per the germline V gene, CDR1 is MGHRA and CDR2 is YSYEKL. Trimming cost V 6 bases and J 2 bases, with 14 bases left between them. The CDR3 length is 14 residues. DNA of the CDR3: TGCGCCAGCAGTCGTGGGACATCTACCTACGAGCAGTACTTC. This gives the protein CASSRGTSTYEQYF.

The chain uses TRBV29-1 and TRBJ1-5, with 8 bases fitting TRBD1. The germline V gene has CDR1 SQVTM and CDR2 ANQGSEA. The length of the CDR3 is 13 residues. Trimming removed 6 bases from V and 5 bases from J; junction bases left unmatched: 6. CDR3 in amino acids: CSVSQGVDQPQHF. The CDR3 nucleotides are TGCAGCGTCTCACAGGGGGTTGATCAGCCCCAGCATTTT.

This sequence joins TRBV7-7 and TRBJ2-5; D call uncertain. V was cut by 3 bases and J by 5 bases, with 10 bases left in between. Germline CDR1 and CDR2: SSHAT and FNYEAQ (reference sequence). The CDR3 has 13 amino acids. The CDR3 nucleotides read TGTGCCAGCAGCTTCGCGGAGTCGGAGACCCAGTACTTC. This codes for CASSFAESETQYF.

This sequence joins TRBV5-8 and TRBJ1-6; 8 bases fit TRBD1. Germline trimming cut 4 bases from V and 10 bases from J; bases unmatched to any gene: 10. Per the germline V gene, CDR1 is SGHTS and CDR2 is YDEGEE. CDR3 length equals 15 residues. CDR3 in amino acids: CASSRPRTGNSPLHF. The CDR3 coding sequence is TGTGCCAGCAGCCGACCACGGACAGGGAACTCACCCCTCCACTTT.

The J gene is TRBJ2-7, the V gene TRBV6-2 or TRBV6-3; tentative D call: TRBD1 (5 bases). Trimming shortened V by 2 bases and J by 4 bases, and 18 bases separated the two germline ends. Germline CDR1 is MNHEY and CDR2 is SVGEGT. The CDR3 runs to 16 residues. CDR3 nucleotide sequence: TGTGCCAGCAGTTACCTTGGGGCAAATCCTTATTACGAGCAGTACTTC. Amino acids: CASSYLGANPYYEQYF.

This chain connects TRBV6-4 to TRBJ2-3; TRBD2 aligns across 12 bases. The length of the CDR3 is 17 residues. V shed 3 bases, J shed 5 bases, and the junction held 9 bases outside the gene matches. Germline V gives CDR1 MRHNA, CDR2 SNTAGT. CDR3 sequence (DNA): TGTGCCAGCAGTGAGCCGACTAGCGGGAGCAGGATAGATACGCAGTATTTT. Its protein product is CASSEPTSGSRIDTQYF.

The V gene is TRBV30, the J gene TRBJ1-2, with 10 nucleotides matching TRBD1. Per the germline V gene, CDR1 is GTSNPN and CDR2 is SVGIG (reference sequence). The CDR3 runs to 15 residues. Unmatched junction bases numbered 10, after V lost 2 bases and J lost 7 bases. CDR3 residues: CAWSPGTGDDPGYTF. CDR3 in DNA: TGTGCCTGGAGTCCAGGGACAGGGGACGATCCTGGCTACACCTTC.

This rearrangement joins TRBV28 to TRBJ1-2, with D perhaps TRBD1 (6 bases). This CDR3 is 12 amino acids long. The V gene lost 11 bases and the J gene lost 4 bases, with 14 bases spanning the gap. From germline, CDR1 is MDHEN and CDR2 SYDVKM. The CDR3 DNA is TGTGCCGGCCATAGGGGGGGCTATGGCTACACCTTC. This encodes CAGHRGGYGYTF.

This clone was found many times. This chain uses TRBV12-3 or TRBV12-4 with TRBJ2-2; D is unclear. The CDR3 covers 12 residues. Trimming pared 6 bases from V and 1 base from J, leaving 3 bases between. The CDR3, as DNA: TGTGCCAGCAGCCAGAACACCGGGGAGCTGTTTTTT. It codes for CASSQNTGELFF.

V and J are TRBV6-2 or TRBV6-3 and TRBJ2-3; 8 bases fit TRBD2. CDR3 length: 17 residues. V dropped 2 bases and J dropped 2; count of bases not matched to a gene: 9. Looked up from germline, CDR1 is MNHEY and CDR2 is SVGEGT. In DNA, the CDR3 is TGTGCCAGCAGTTACGAACGGGAGGGCCTATACACAGATACGCAGTATTTT. As protein: CASSYEREGLYTDTQYF.

This clone was picked up one time. This chain connects TRBV19 to TRBJ1-4, with D possibly being TRBD1 (6 bases). Trimming left V 5 bases short and J 7 bases short, with 14 bases between. CDR3 length: 14 residues. Germline CDR1 reads LNHDA; CDR2 reads SQIVND (reference sequence). In DNA form, the CDR3 reads TGTGCCAGTAGTTTACAGGGTAGAGGTGAAAAACTGTTTTTT. Translating it yields CASSLQGRGEKLFF.

The chain carries TRBV4-2 and TRBJ2-7, with D perhaps TRBD1 (5 bases). Looked up from germline, CDR1 is LGHNA and CDR2 is YNFKEQ. The CDR3 is 14 amino acids. Trimming left V 0 bases short and J 3 bases short, with 9 bases between. The CDR3 loop reads CASSQDLGDYEQYF. The CDR3 region has the DNA TGTGCCAGCAGCCAAGATTTAGGGGACTACGAGCAGTACTTC.

CDR3 sequence (DNA): TGTGCCAGCTCCCCGGGGGCGGGACAGGGACGGTCCTACGAGCAGTACTTC. Amino acids: CASSPGAGQGRSYEQYF. This sequence joins TRBV18 and TRBJ2-7; TRBD1 matches 9 bases. The trim removed 6 bases at V and 1 base at J, leaving 13 bases unmatched. The CDR3 runs to 17 residues. From germline, CDR1 is KGHSH and CDR2 LQKENI.

The V and J genes are TRBV5-6 and TRBJ1-4, with 9 bases lining up with TRBD1. The length of the CDR3 is 17 residues. Germline loops: CDR1 SGHDT, CDR2 YYEEEE. J was trimmed by 4 bases and V by 0 bases; bases with no gene match: 7. In DNA, the CDR3 is TGTGCCAGCAGCTTGGGAAACAGGGGGCGAGGTAATGAAAAACTGTTTTTT. Translated: CASSLGNRGRGNEKLFF.

With regard to this clone: The junction differs from germline at one of its ends, possibly a read error. The chain employs TRBV5-1 and TRBJ2-2; 7 bases match TRBD2. This CDR3 region has 16 residues. Germline CDR1 is SGHRS and CDR2 is YFSETQ. In DNA form, the CDR3 reads TGTGCCAGCAGCTTTCGGGCTAGCGGCACTCCGGCGGAGCTGTTTTTT. Its translation is CASSFRASGTPAELFF.

This clone was counted once. The rearrangement links TRBV5-1 to TRBJ2-5; D gene uncertain. This CDR3 region has 13 residues. The V gene lost 1 base and the J gene lost 6 bases, with 10 bases spanning the gap. The germline CDR1 and CDR2 sequences are SGHRS and YFSETQ. The CDR3 is CASSLPSVKTQYF. CDR3 in DNA: TGCGCCAGCAGCTTGCCCAGCGTGAAGACCCAGTACTTC. Full variable domain (remainder filled in from reference TRBV5-1 and TRBJ2-5): KAGVTQTPRYLIKTRGQQVTLSCSPISGHRSVSWYQQTPGQGLQFLFEYFSETQRNKGNFPGRFSGRQFSNSRSEMNVSTLELGDSALYLCASSLPSVKTQYFGPGTRLLVL.

By share, this clone ranks as medium-sized. The chain recombines TRBV7-8 with TRBJ1-3; D call uncertain. The CDR3 spans 18 residues. From germline, CDR1 is SGHVS and CDR2 FQNEAQ. The ends were cut back, 7 bases at V and 0 bases at J, with 22 bases in the middle. CDR3 residues: CASTQGGPALISGNTIYF. The CDR3 nucleotides are TGTGCCAGCACCCAAGGAGGGCCAGCCCTAATCTCTGGAAACACCATATATTTT.

The rearrangement joins TRBV24-1 to TRBJ2-7; 7 positions agree with TRBD1. The CDR3 is 16 residues long. Germline-derived CDR1 and CDR2 are KGHDR and SFDVKD. V shed 6 bases and J 3 bases; nucleotides not matched to a gene: 13. DNA for the CDR3: TGTGCCACCAGTAGTTCCCCGACAGGGAATGGCTACGAGCAGTACTTC. Amino acid sequence: CATSSSPTGNGYEQYF.

This clone was seen a single time. The chain employs TRBV28 and TRBJ2-2; 12 positions agree with TRBD2. V lost 6 bases, J lost 5 bases, and 10 bases stayed unmatched. This CDR3 is 17 amino acids long. Per the germline V gene, CDR1 is MDHEN and CDR2 is SYDVKM. The CDR3 coding sequence is TGTGCCAGCAGGCCCCGGACTAGCGGGATTCGGACCGGGGAGCTGTTTTTT. Translated: CASRPRTSGIRTGELFF.

This sequence joins TRBV7-2 and TRBJ2-2; possible D gene TRBD2, 5 bases. The CDR3 is 15 residues long. Trimming took off 1 base at V and 1 base at J, with 7 bases between the two ends. Germline V gives CDR1 SGHTA, CDR2 FQGNSA. For the CDR3, the DNA is TGTGCCAGCAGCTTAGTGGGAGTGAACACCGGGGAGCTGTTTTTT. Protein product: CASSLVGVNTGELFF.

This clone was seen repeatedly, ten times or more. The chain uses TRBV6-1 and TRBJ2-3, with D perhaps TRBD2 (7 bases). Trimming took 1 base from V and 7 from J, leaving 18 bases between them. CDR3 length: 16 residues. CDR1 and CDR2 (germline): MNHNS, SASEGT. As DNA, the CDR3 is TGTGCCAGCAGTGAAGAGGACGGGGGGCCCGTGAATACGCAGTATTTT. The encoded protein is CASSEEDGGPVNTQYF.

The CDR3 nucleotides read TGCGCCAGCAGCCATAGGGACAGCCGCTCTGGAAACACCATATATTTT. Translating it yields CASSHRDSRSGNTIYF. The rearrangement uses TRBV4-3 and TRBJ1-3; TRBD1 matches 7 bases. CDR3 length equals 16 residues. The V gene's germline CDR1 is LGHNA and CDR2 YSLEER. The V gene end was trimmed by 3 bases and the J gene end by 0 bases; junction bases not matched to a gene: 5.

V and J are TRBV19 and TRBJ1-1; the match to TRBD1 covers 7 bases. The CDR3 is made up of 14 amino acids. J gave up 5 bases and V 6 bases, and 9 bases lay outside the gene matches. CDR1 is LNHDA and CDR2 is SQIVND in the germline V gene (reference sequence). In nucleotides, the CDR3 is TGTGCCAGTAGCACCCAACTCAGGGGGACTGAAGCTTTCTTT. The encoded protein is CASSTQLRGTEAFF.

Comment on this clone: Compared with germline, one end of the junction differs, possibly owing to a read error. The V and J genes are TRBV5-1 and TRBJ1-1, with 9 nucleotides matching TRBD1. This CDR3 has 17 amino acids. Germline V gene data show CDR1 as SGHRS and CDR2 as YFSETQ. CDR3 protein: CASSSQGAQSSGTEAFF. The CDR3 coding sequence is TGTGCCAGCAGCTCACAGGGGGCGCAGTCGTCGGGCACTGAAGCTTTCTTT.

This rearrangement joins TRBV28 to TRBJ1-6; D possibly corresponds to TRBD1 (5 bases). CDR3 length: 12 amino acids. Trimming pared 1 base from V and 13 bases from J, leaving 8 bases between. Looked up from germline, CDR1 is MDHEN and CDR2 is SYDVKM. CDR3 DNA: TGTGCCAGCAGTTTATTCGGGGGTCCCCTCCACTTT. This gives the protein CASSLFGGPLHF.

The rearrangement uses TRBV5-1 and TRBJ2-5, with 7 bases that match TRBD1. Trimming cost V 3 bases and J 3 bases; bases outside gene matches: 5. This CDR3 contains 14 residues. Germline CDR1 and CDR2: SGHRS and YFSETQ. CDR3 region: CASSYQDRKETQYF. Here the CDR3 DNA reads TGCGCCAGCAGCTACCAGGACAGGAAAGAGACCCAGTACTTC. The full variable domain, in which reference TRBV5-1 and TRBJ2-5 provide the parts outside the CDR3, is KAGVTQTPRYLIKTRGQQVTLSCSPISGHRSVSWYQQTPGQGLQFLFEYFSETQRNKGNFPGRFSGRQFSNSRSEMNVSTLELGDSALYLCASSYQDRKETQYFGPGTRLLVL.

This clone was recorded only once. This rearrangement joins TRBV24-1 to TRBJ2-1; TRBD2 might be the D (5 bases). Trimming left V 3 bases short and J 7 bases short, with 18 bases between. Germline assignment: CDR1 KGHDR and CDR2 SFDVKD. The CDR3 sequence is 16 residues long. CDR3 in DNA: TGTGCCACCAGTGATAGGCGAGGGAGTGCTTCGAATGAGCAGTTCTTC. It specifies CATSDRRGSASNEQFF.

This rearrangement joins TRBV7-2 to TRBJ2-7, with 9 bases identical to TRBD1. V was clipped by 1 base and J by 2 bases; unmatched bases: 6. CDR3 size: 16 residues. The V gene's germline CDR1 is SGHTA and CDR2 FQGNSA. CDR3 coding DNA: TGTGCCAGCAGCTTAGGTCGGGACAGGGTGCCCTACGAGCAGTACTTC. Its translation is CASSLGRDRVPYEQYF.

In its sample, this clone was seen once. The CDR3 region has the DNA TGCGCCAGCAGCCACGGACAGGGAAGAACTAATGAAAAACTGTTTTTT. It is translated as CASSHGQGRTNEKLFF. This sequence joins TRBV4-3 and TRBJ1-4, with TRBD1 identical over 8 bases. This CDR3 comprises 16 residues. CDR1 and CDR2 (germline): LGHNA, YSLEER. The junction had 4 bases not matched to a gene; V was cut back by 3 bases and J by 1 base.